The 28 T cell receptor beta chains given below trace back to one sample, sequenced in a study of shared clonotypes between healthy human individuals. Assay: immunoSEQ multiplex PCR; the TCRdb copy retains only in-frame clones and omits some. The sample carries around 430,000 clones, roughly 77% recorded once. The sequenced sample consisted of PBMCs. These receptors all stem from a woman between 40 and 55 years old in good health. Some clones in this sample may be carry-over from other donors' samples.

This clone showed up just once. The chain employs TRBV7-2 and TRBJ1-4, with 8 bases aligning to TRBD1. This CDR3 spans 15 amino acids. After removal of 2 bases from V and 3 bases from J, the junction contained 2 bases not matched to a gene. Germline V CDR1 and CDR2: SGHTA, FQGNSA. The DNA for the CDR3 is TGTGCCAGCAGCTTACTGACAGGGGCTAATGAAAAACTGTTTTTT. This codes for CASSLLTGANEKLFF.

This clone was detected only once. The V gene is TRBV7-2, the J gene TRBJ1-1, with 8 bases identical to TRBD1. With 9 bases clipped from V and 3 bases from J, the junction kept 15 bases outside the gene matches. The germline gives CDR1 SGHTA, CDR2 FQGNSA. The CDR3 runs to 16 residues. The CDR3 DNA sequence: TGTGCCAGTATTATTCAGGCAGGGGGCGCGGACACTGAAGCTTTCTTT. Encoded protein: CASIIQAGGADTEAFF.

The chain is built from TRBV20-1 and TRBJ1-1; 7 bases match TRBD1. This CDR3 contains 11 residues. With V trimmed by 3 bases and J by 6 bases, 1 base remained unmatched. Germline V gives CDR1 DFQATT, CDR2 SNEGSKA (reference sequence). CDR3 coding DNA: TGCAGTGCTAGGGGGACAGCTGAAGCTTTCTTT. The encoded protein is CSARGTAEAFF.

The V and J genes are TRBV9 and TRBJ2-7; TRBD2 aligns across 11 bases. Germline assignment: CDR1 SGDLS and CDR2 YYNGEE. The CDR3 length is 16 residues. The trim removed 4 bases at V and 9 bases at J, leaving 15 bases unmatched. This chain's CDR3 is CASSNPATSGTNPQYF. As DNA, the CDR3 is TGTGCCAGCAGCAACCCGGCGACTAGCGGGACGAACCCGCAGTACTTC.

The chain couples TRBV28 to TRBJ1-3; 7 bases are a match to TRBD1. The CDR3 extends over 18 amino acids. With 6 bases clipped from V and 1 base from J, the junction kept 15 bases outside the gene matches. CDR1 is MDHEN, CDR2 SYDVKM, per germline. The CDR3: CASSHQGQLHPSGNTIYF. DNA of the CDR3: TGTGCCAGCAGCCACCAGGGACAGCTGCACCCATCTGGAAACACCATATATTTT.

Turning to this clone: Within the sample, other DNA sequences also encode this same CDR3. The V gene is TRBV6-1, the J gene TRBJ2-7, with D possibly TRBD2 on 5 matching bases. V was pared by 2 bases and J by 3 bases, with 11 bases between. The germline CDR1 and CDR2 sequences are MNHNS and SASEGT. The CDR3 spans 14 residues. DNA of the CDR3: TGTGCCAGCAGTGAACTTACGGGATTCTACGAGCAGTACTTC. Its translation is CASSELTGFYEQYF.

The chain links TRBV5-4 to TRBJ1-3; 7 bases fit TRBD1. Germline assignment: CDR1 SGHNT and CDR2 YYREEE (reference sequence). V gave up 4 bases and J gave up 3 bases; unmatched junction bases: 7. The CDR3 spans 15 residues. DNA for the CDR3: TGTGCCAGCAGCCAAGATGGACAGGATGGAAACACCATATATTTT. Translating gives CASSQDGQDGNTIYF.

The V call is TRBV19, the J call TRBJ2-6, with D uncertain. The CDR3 covers 13 residues. In germline, CDR1 is LNHDA, CDR2 SQIVND (reference sequence). V was clipped by 3 bases and J by 2 bases, with 2 bases between them. CDR3 region: CASSMTGANVLTF. The CDR3 DNA sequence: TGTGCCAGTAGTATGACTGGGGCCAACGTCCTGACTTTC.

The chain couples TRBV5-6 to TRBJ2-5; the match to TRBD2 covers 12 bases. The CDR3 loop spans 14 amino acids. With V trimmed by 3 bases and J by 4 bases, 1 base remained unmatched. From germline, CDR1 is SGHDT and CDR2 YYEEEE. The CDR3 spells CASSWGLAGETQYF. Written as DNA, the CDR3 is TGTGCCAGCAGCTGGGGACTAGCGGGAGAGACCCAGTACTTC.

This clone has just a few counts. The rearrangement links TRBV27 to TRBJ1-2; no definite D call. The CDR3 is made up of 13 amino acids. Germline-derived CDR1 and CDR2 are MNHEY and SMNVEV (reference sequence). V lost 3 bases, J lost 6 bases, and 11 bases lay in between. The CDR3 nucleotides read TGTGCCAGCAGTTTTTCCCGAAGGGATGGCTACACCTTC. Its protein is CASSFSRRDGYTF.

The V gene is TRBV11-2, the J gene TRBJ2-5, with D uncertain. V was clipped by 3 bases and J by 2 bases, with 16 bases between them. Germline V gene sequence: CDR1 SGHAT, CDR2 FQNNGV. There are 16 residues in the CDR3. DNA for the CDR3: TGTGCCAGCAGCTTCACACTCGGTCCACCTCAAGAGACCCAGTACTTC. It specifies CASSFTLGPPQETQYF.

The V gene is TRBV12-5, the J gene TRBJ2-1; D is undetermined. In germline, CDR1 is LGHNT, CDR2 FRNRAP. CDR3 size: 15 residues. Trimming shortened V by 8 bases and J by 10 bases, and 24 bases separated the two germline ends. In DNA, the CDR3 is TGTGCTAGTAGCGTGGATCCCTACGTTGTACAGGAGCAGTTCTTC. Translating gives CASSVDPYVVQEQFF. Together with reference TRBV12-5 and TRBJ2-1, the CDR3 gives the full variable domain: DARVTQTPRHKVTEMGQEVTMRCQPILGHNTVFWYRQTMMQGLELLAYFRNRAPLDDSGMPKDRFSAEMPDATLATLKIQPSEPRDSAVYFCASSVDPYVVQEQFFGPGTRLTVL.

CDR3 residues: CASSALGSGELFF. The DNA for the CDR3 is TGTGCCAGCTCAGCCCTAGGATCGGGGGAGCTGTTTTTT. The chain joins TRBV18 to TRBJ2-2, with D uncertain. The CDR3 is 13 amino acids. The V and J ends lost 5 bases and 8 bases respectively, with 12 bases between them. Germline lookup yields CDR1 KGHSH and CDR2 LQKENI. The full variable domain, completed using reference TRBV18 and TRBJ2-2, is NAGVMQNPRHLVRRRGQEARLRCSPMKGHSHVYWYRQLPEEGLKFMVYLQKENIIDESGMPKERFSAEFPKEGPSILRIQQVVRGDSAAYFCASSALGSGELFFGEGSRLTVL.

This clone has only one observation. The chain links TRBV10-3 to TRBJ2-7; 8 positions agree with TRBD2. CDR3 length: 13 residues. Germline V gene sequence: CDR1 ENHRY, CDR2 SYGVKD. The trim removed 8 bases at V and 6 bases at J, leaving 9 bases unmatched. The CDR3 sequence: CAIGTGGLSEQYF. Here the CDR3 DNA reads TGTGCCATCGGTACGGGAGGGCTTTCCGAGCAGTACTTC.

The chain combines TRBV4-1 with TRBJ2-7; maybe TRBD2 (6 bases). Germline CDR1 is MGHRA and CDR2 is YSYEKL. The CDR3 consists of 14 residues. The V end lost 2 bases, the J end lost 6 bases, and 14 bases lay between the germline ends. The CDR3 reads CASSQLPGTPEQYF. The DNA of the CDR3 is TGCGCCAGCAGCCAACTTCCCGGGACTCCCGAGCAGTACTTC.

The chain links TRBV5-4 to TRBJ2-6; tentative D call: TRBD2 (6 bases). Germline loops: CDR1 SGHNT, CDR2 YYREEE (reference sequence). The CDR3 consists of 20 residues. V was pared by 4 bases and J by 0 bases, with 23 bases between. The CDR3 DNA reads as TGTGCCAGCAGCGCTCGGAGGGGCACAACCCTCTACTCTGGGGCCAACGTCCTGACTTTC. Its protein product is CASSARRGTTLYSGANVLTF.

This clone was seen a single time. The chain links TRBV18 to TRBJ2-3; TRBD2 matches 14 bases. Germline V gene data show CDR1 as KGHSH and CDR2 as LQKENI. This CDR3 comprises 16 residues. With 4 bases clipped from V and 5 bases from J, the junction kept 5 bases outside the gene matches. The CDR3 region has the DNA TGTGCCAGCTCACAGGGACTAGCGGGAGCAAGAGATACGCAGTATTTT. Its translation is CASSQGLAGARDTQYF. Full variable domain (remainder filled in from reference TRBV18 and TRBJ2-3): NAGVMQNPRHLVRRRGQEARLRCSPMKGHSHVYWYRQLPEEGLKFMVYLQKENIIDESGMPKERFSAEFPKEGPSILRIQQVVRGDSAAYFCASSQGLAGARDTQYFGPGTRLTVL.

The V and J genes are TRBV7-9 and TRBJ2-7; the D is unclear. The CDR3 has 12 residues. Trimming removed 3 bases from V and 3 bases from J, with 6 bases in between. CDR1 and CDR2 from the germline V gene are SEHNR and FQNEAQ (reference sequence). CDR3 region: CASSLTIYEQYF. The CDR3 DNA is TGTGCCAGCAGCTTGACAATCTACGAGCAGTACTTC. Full variable domain (rest looked up from reference TRBV7-9 and TRBJ2-7): DTGVSQNPRHKITKRGQNVTFRCDPISEHNRLYWYRQTLGQGPEFLTYFQNEAQLEKSRLLSDRFSAERPKGSFSTLEIQRTEQGDSAMYLCASSLTIYEQYFGPGTRLTVT.

The genes are TRBV9 and TRBJ2-3; D uncertain. Germline CDR1 SGDLS, CDR2 YYNGEE. The CDR3 spans 15 residues. V was shortened by 0 bases and J by 1 base, with 9 bases between the two germline ends. The CDR3 coding sequence is TGTGCCAGCAGCGTAGGCTCCCTCGGCACAGATACGCAGTATTTT. Protein sequence: CASSVGSLGTDTQYF.

This clone was seen a single time. The chain carries TRBV19 and TRBJ2-5, with 8 positions matching TRBD2. J lost 0 bases, V lost 9 bases, and 9 bases had no gene match. CDR1 is LNHDA and CDR2 is SQIVND in the germline V gene (reference sequence). The CDR3 is 15 amino acids. The CDR3 reads CASTGRREDQETQYF. CDR3 nucleotide sequence: TGTGCCAGCACCGGTCGGCGGGAGGACCAAGAGACCCAGTACTTC.

The chain employs TRBV19 and TRBJ1-2; 8 bases match TRBD1. The germline V gene encodes CDR1 LNHDA and CDR2 SQIVND (reference sequence). The CDR3 covers 17 residues. J was trimmed by 4 bases and V by 3 bases; bases with no gene match: 13. The DNA for the CDR3 is TGTGCCAGTAGTATTTCGATCTCGTCAGGGGGCCTCTATGGCTACACCTTC. Its protein is CASSISISSGGLYGYTF. The full variable domain, with the rest looked up from reference TRBV19 and TRBJ1-2, is DGGITQSPKYLFRKEGQNVTLSCEQNLNHDAMYWYRQDPGQGLRLIYYSQIVNDFQKGDIAEGYSVSREKKESFPLTVTSAQKNPTAFYLCASSISISSGGLYGYTFGSGTRLTVV.

The chain uses TRBV4-1 and TRBJ2-5, with 10 positions matching TRBD2. Trimming cost V 4 bases and J 5 bases; bases outside gene matches: 4. The CDR3 spans 14 residues. The germline V gene has CDR1 MGHRA and CDR2 YSYEKL. The CDR3 loop is CASSPLAGVETQYF. CDR3 sequence (DNA): TGCGCCAGCAGCCCTCTAGCGGGAGTGGAGACCCAGTACTTC.

This chain uses TRBV15 with TRBJ2-3; perhaps D is TRBD1 or TRBD2 (5 bases each). V lost 1 base, J lost 3 bases, and 17 bases lay in between. From germline, CDR1 is LNHNV and CDR2 YYDKDF (reference sequence). This CDR3 comprises 17 residues. CDR3 coding DNA: TGTGCCACCAGCAGAGGGGGCTTTGGAGCGGATACAGATACGCAGTATTTT. It encodes CATSRGGFGADTDTQYF.

The rearrangement links TRBV6-5 to TRBJ2-1; unclear D gene. CDR1 and CDR2 from the germline V gene are MNHEY and SVGAGI. The length of the CDR3 is 15 residues. V lost 0 bases and J 9 bases, leaving 15 bases between the germline ends. The CDR3 sequence: CASSYSIASRGEQFF. CDR3 bases: TGTGCCAGCAGTTACTCGATCGCGTCTCGCGGTGAGCAGTTCTTC.

The chain joins TRBV7-2 to TRBJ2-7; a weak D match, TRBD1 (6 bases). The V end lost 5 bases, the J end lost 3 bases, and 14 bases lay between the germline ends. The V gene's germline CDR1 is SGHTA and CDR2 FQGNSA. CDR3 length: 14 residues. The CDR3 spells CASSMTGTNYEQYF. CDR3 in DNA: TGTGCCAGCAGCATGACCGGGACAAACTACGAGCAGTACTTC. The variable domain in full, completed from reference TRBV7-2 and TRBJ2-7, reads GAGVSQSPSNKVTEKGKDVELRCDPISGHTALYWYRQSLGQGLEFLIYFQGNSAPDKSGLPSDRFSAERTGGSVSTLTIQRTQQEDSAVYLCASSMTGTNYEQYFGPGTRLTVT.

This sequence joins TRBV7-2 and TRBJ1-1; tentative D call: TRBD1 (5 bases). Germline loops: CDR1 SGHTA, CDR2 FQGNSA. V lost 3 bases to trimming and J lost 1 base, with 12 bases between them. The CDR3 length is 15 residues. CDR3 protein: CASSFVGTPNTEAFF. CDR3 bases: TGTGCCAGCAGCTTTGTGGGGACCCCGAACACTGAAGCTTTCTTT.

This chain joins TRBV5-1 and TRBJ2-7; D perhaps matches TRBD2 (6 bases). The germline CDR1 and CDR2 sequences are SGHRS and YFSETQ. The CDR3 is 13 residues long. Trimming removed 0 bases from V and 11 bases from J, with 15 bases in between. The CDR3: CASSLEGRQREYF. The CDR3 DNA reads TGCGCCAGCAGCTTGGAGGGGCGGCAGCGGGAGTACTTC.

This chain connects TRBV21-1 to TRBJ2-5; TRBD2, the table's D call, was not compared with the DNA. TRBV21-1 counts as a pseudogene. The CDR3 covers 15 residues. Here the CDR3 reads CASYLEREIEETQYF. CDR3 DNA sequence: TGTGCCAGTTATCTGGAGCGGGAGATTGAAGAGACCCAGTACTTC.